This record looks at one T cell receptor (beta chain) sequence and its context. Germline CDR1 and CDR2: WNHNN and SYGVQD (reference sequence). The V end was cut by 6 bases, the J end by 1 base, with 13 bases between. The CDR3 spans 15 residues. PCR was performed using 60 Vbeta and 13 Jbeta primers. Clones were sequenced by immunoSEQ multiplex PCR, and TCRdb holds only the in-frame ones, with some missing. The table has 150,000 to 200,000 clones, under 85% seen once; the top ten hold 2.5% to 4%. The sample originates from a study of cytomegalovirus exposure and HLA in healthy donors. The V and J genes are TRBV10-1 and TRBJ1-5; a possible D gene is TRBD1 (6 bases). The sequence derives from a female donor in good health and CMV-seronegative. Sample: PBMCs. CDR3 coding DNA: TGCGCCAGCAGCGGGACAACGGTCAGCAATCAGCCCCAGCATTTT. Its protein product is CASSGTTVSNQPQHF.